The 32 T cell receptor beta chains presented below share a single source sample, sequenced in a study of glioma-infiltrating T cells after dendritic cell vaccination. TCRdb keeps only in-frame clones here, not all; method: immunoSEQ multiplex PCR. The table records approximately 99,000 clones, 65% to 85% of them present only once. Time point given: after dendritic cell vaccination, including at tumor progression/relapse. Here the sequenced sample was blood, taken after dendritic cell vaccination. The source of these receptors is a human donor with glioblastoma.

V usage is TRBV18 and J usage is TRBJ2-1, with a possible D match to TRBD1 (6 bases). V was clipped by 0 bases and J by 1 base, with 25 bases between them. Per the germline V gene, CDR1 is KGHSH and CDR2 is LQKENI. This CDR3 is built from 21 residues. DNA of the CDR3: TGTGCCAGCTCACCACCGAAGGGCTGGGATCGGGCAGGGGTTTCCTACAATGAGCAGTTCTTC. As protein: CASSPPKGWDRAGVSYNEQFF.

The chain combines TRBV7-3 with TRBJ2-5; TRBD2 matches at 11 bases. V dropped 5 bases and J dropped 1; count of bases not matched to a gene: 3. CDR3 length equals 15 residues. Germline CDR1 is SGHTA and CDR2 is FQGTGA. The CDR3 sequence: CASSPGTSGQETQYF. The CDR3 DNA reads TGTGCCAGCAGCCCGGGGACTAGCGGCCAAGAGACCCAGTACTTC. The full variable domain, its missing parts supplied by reference TRBV7-3 and TRBJ2-5, is GAGVSQTPSNKVTEKGKYVELRCDPISGHTALYWYRQSLGQGPEFLIYFQGTGAADDSGLPNDRFFAVRPEGSVSTLKIQRTERGDSAVYLCASSPGTSGQETQYFGPGTRLLVL.

J is TRBJ1-5 and V is TRBV7-8; D remains ambiguous. In germline, CDR1 is SGHVS, CDR2 FQNEAQ. The CDR3 has 16 residues. Between the trimmed V and J ends, which lost 0 bases and 3 bases, there was a span of 12 bases. As DNA, the CDR3 is TGTGCCAGCAGCTTAGCGGGAGTGGGGTTCAATCAGCCCCAGCATTTT. Translating gives CASSLAGVGFNQPQHF.

The chain joins TRBV29-1 to TRBJ2-5; 7 nucleotides agree with TRBD2. CDR1 and CDR2 from the germline V gene are SQVTM and ANQGSEA. This CDR3 has 13 amino acids. With 7 bases clipped from V and 2 bases from J, the junction kept 7 bases outside the gene matches. CDR3 loop: CSGQRDVQETQYF. CDR3 nucleotide sequence: TGCAGCGGCCAGCGGGACGTTCAAGAGACCCAGTACTTC.

CDR3 bases: TGTGCCAGCAGGAAAAGGGGGATCACTGAAGCTTTCTTT. It is translated as CASRKRGITEAFF. This rearrangement joins TRBV6-5 to TRBJ1-1, with TRBD1 as a possible D gene (6 bases). The CDR3 is 13 amino acids. Trimming cost V 6 bases and J 4 bases, with 12 bases left between them. Per germline, CDR1 MNHEY and CDR2 SVGAGI.

V gene TRBV15 combines with J gene TRBJ2-7; 8 nucleotides align to TRBD1. Germline V lookup: CDR1 LNHNV, CDR2 YYDKDF (reference sequence). After removal of 5 bases from V and 2 bases from J, the junction contained 11 bases not matched to a gene. CDR3 length: 16 amino acids. As DNA, the CDR3 is TGTGCCACCAGCCGTGACAGGGGCTTAACTACCTACGAGCAGTACTTC. This encodes CATSRDRGLTTYEQYF.

J is TRBJ1-2 and V is TRBV6-4; unclear D gene. Germline V gene data show CDR1 as MRHNA and CDR2 as SNTAGT. The V end lost 2 bases, the J end lost 5 bases, and 6 bases lay between the germline ends. The CDR3 extends over 12 amino acids. Here the CDR3 DNA reads TGTGCCAGCAGTGACGACGGGTATGGCTACACCTTC. It yields the protein CASSDDGYGYTF.

This clone has a handful of counts. The chain combines TRBV5-1 with TRBJ1-1, with 7 bases lining up with TRBD1. Losses at the gene ends were 5 bases for V and 8 bases for J; bases not matched to a gene: 9. The CDR3 extends over 13 amino acids. Germline CDR1 is SGHRS and CDR2 is YFSETQ. The CDR3 region has the DNA TGCGCCAGCAGGGTGGATCGGGACAGAGAAGCTTTCTTT. Encoded protein: CASRVDRDREAFF.

The chain couples TRBV28 to TRBJ2-2; D perhaps matches TRBD2 (6 bases). This CDR3 has 15 residues. Trimming cost V 4 bases and J 7 bases, with 16 bases left between them. Germline CDR1 MDHEN, CDR2 SYDVKM. The CDR3 DNA is TGTGCCAGCAGTTCGGGCGGGGCGATCAGCGGGGAGCTGTTTTTT. It encodes CASSSGGAISGELFF. The variable domain in full, with the rest retrieved from reference TRBV28 and TRBJ2-2, is DVKVTQSSRYLVKRTGEKVFLECVQDMDHENMFWYRQDPGLGLRLIYFSYDVKMKEKGDIPEGYSVSREKKERFSLILESASTNQTSMYLCASSSGGAISGELFFGEGSRLTVL.

This clone was found once. At one boundary the junction diverges from the germline segment, which might be a read error. Other DNA sequences in this specimen translate into the identical CDR3. This chain uses TRBV10-3 with TRBJ1-5; TRBD1 aligns across 7 bases. This CDR3 comprises 14 residues. Germline values: CDR1 ENHRY, CDR2 SYGVKD. The DNA for the CDR3 is TGTGCTATCAGTGGGGACAGCGACAATCAGCCCCAGCATTTT. Its translation is CAISGDSDNQPQHF.

The CDR3 protein is CASSLGQAGGYNEQFF. The CDR3, as DNA: TGCGCCAGCAGCTTGGGACAAGCAGGGGGCTACAATGAGCAGTTCTTC. The V and J genes are TRBV5-1 and TRBJ2-1, with 7 bases aligning to TRBD1. The CDR3 is made up of 16 amino acids. The ends lost 0 bases at V and 3 bases at J; junction bases unmatched: 6. The germline V gene encodes CDR1 SGHRS and CDR2 YFSETQ. Full variable domain (rest looked up from reference TRBV5-1 and TRBJ2-1): KAGVTQTPRYLIKTRGQQVTLSCSPISGHRSVSWYQQTPGQGLQFLFEYFSETQRNKGNFPGRFSGRQFSNSRSEMNVSTLELGDSALYLCASSLGQAGGYNEQFFGPGTRLTVL.

The rearrangement joins TRBV18 to TRBJ1-1; D gene uncertain. Per the germline V gene, CDR1 is KGHSH and CDR2 is LQKENI. The CDR3 runs to 16 residues. Trimming removed 0 bases from V and 1 base from J, with 12 bases in between. CDR3 DNA: TGTGCCAGCTCACCACCGTCGTTACAGCAGAACACTGAAGCTTTCTTT. Translated, it gives CASSPPSLQQNTEAFF.

This clone has a handful of counts. CDR3 nucleotides: TGTGCCAGCAGCCTTCATAGCGGGGCTCCCACCGGGGAGCTGTTTTTT. As protein: CASSLHSGAPTGELFF. The chain has TRBV7-3 and TRBJ2-2, with TRBD2 matching over 8 bases. The trim removed 5 bases at V and 4 bases at J, leaving 9 bases unmatched. Per germline, CDR1 SGHTA and CDR2 FQGTGA. The CDR3 extends over 16 amino acids.

This clone has a single count. V gene TRBV5-1 combines with J gene TRBJ2-7; D unresolved. The CDR3 is 14 amino acids. The germline CDR1 and CDR2 sequences are SGHRS and YFSETQ. V was shortened by 2 bases and J by 0 bases, with 9 bases between the two germline ends. The CDR3: CASSFDISSYEQYF. CDR3 DNA: TGCGCCAGCAGCTTTGACATTTCCTCCTACGAGCAGTACTTC.

This clone has a single count. The rearrangement joins TRBV4-1 to TRBJ1-1; D call uncertain. Germline CDR1 is MGHRA and CDR2 is YSYEKL. The CDR3 is made up of 16 amino acids. V lost 4 bases to trimming and J lost 8 bases, with 23 bases between them. Here the CDR3 DNA reads TGCGCCAGCAGCCCCTTACTACTTACGGGCTGGAGGGAAGCTTTCTTT. Translated: CASSPLLLTGWREAFF.

The chain couples TRBV7-9 to TRBJ2-5, with D unclear. V was pared by 5 bases and J by 0 bases, with 7 bases between. The CDR3 totals 13 residues. Germline V gene data show CDR1 as SEHNR and CDR2 as FQNEAQ (reference sequence). As DNA, the CDR3 is TGTGCCAGCAGCCACGAGAACCAAGAGACCCAGTACTTC. Amino acid sequence: CASSHENQETQYF.

V and J are TRBV28 and TRBJ1-4; 11 bases agree with TRBD1. Germline V lookup: CDR1 MDHEN, CDR2 SYDVKM. V gave up 10 bases and J gave up 8 bases; unmatched junction bases: 6. The CDR3 is 13 amino acids. The CDR3 sequence is CAKDRDRGEKLFF. CDR3 sequence (DNA): TGTGCCAAGGACCGGGACAGGGGGGAAAAACTGTTTTTT.

A remark on this clone: One junction end disagrees with the germline gene, perhaps due to a read error. V usage is TRBV19 and J usage is TRBJ1-5; 7 bases fit TRBD1. The CDR3 spans 14 residues. Germline V lookup: CDR1 LNHDA, CDR2 SQIVND (reference sequence). The CDR3 coding sequence is TGTGCCAGTAATATACACCAGGGGGGTCAGCCCCAGCATTTT. Translation: CASNIHQGGQPQHF.

V gene TRBV6-6 combines with J gene TRBJ1-6; D perhaps matches TRBD1 (6 bases). This CDR3 comprises 15 residues. V was shortened by 6 bases and J by 13 bases, with 22 bases between the two germline ends. Germline V gives CDR1 MNHNY, CDR2 SVGAGI (reference sequence). The CDR3: CASSSPGRQAKPLHF. CDR3 DNA: TGTGCCAGCAGCTCCCCAGGGAGACAGGCTAAGCCCCTCCACTTT.

This clone was seen once. The chain has TRBV27 and TRBJ2-2; 12 bases align to TRBD2. Losses at the gene ends were 6 bases for V and 5 bases for J; bases not matched to a gene: 10. The CDR3 has 17 amino acids. The germline V gene has CDR1 MNHEY and CDR2 SMNVEV (reference sequence). Here the CDR3 DNA reads TGTGCCAGCAGCGCCATCAGACTAGCGGGAGTTACCGGGGAGCTGTTTTTT. It specifies CASSAIRLAGVTGELFF.

V usage is TRBV5-1 and J usage is TRBJ1-2; D is uncertain. The CDR3 consists of 12 residues. V shed 0 bases and J shed 7 bases, with 7 bases lying between them. Germline V gene lookup returns CDR1 SGHRS and CDR2 YFSETQ. The CDR3 loop is CASSLAESGYTF. CDR3 coding DNA: TGCGCCAGCAGCTTGGCGGAGTCTGGCTACACCTTC. Full variable domain (remainder filled in from reference TRBV5-1 and TRBJ1-2): KAGVTQTPRYLIKTRGQQVTLSCSPISGHRSVSWYQQTPGQGLQFLFEYFSETQRNKGNFPGRFSGRQFSNSRSEMNVSTLELGDSALYLCASSLAESGYTFGSGTRLTVV.

This chain links TRBV5-1 with TRBJ2-2; TRBD1 aligns across 8 bases. The germline CDR1 and CDR2 sequences are SGHRS and YFSETQ. The CDR3 runs to 18 residues. The V and J ends lost 3 bases and 3 bases, in that order; junction bases with no gene match: 13. CDR3 nucleotides: TGCGCCAGCAGCTCAAGATTATCCGGGACAGGACACACCGGGGAGCTGTTTTTT. It codes for CASSSRLSGTGHTGELFF.

The rearrangement joins TRBV2 to TRBJ1-2; 7 nucleotides align to TRBD1. CDR3 length equals 15 residues. J was trimmed by 7 bases and V by 4 bases; bases with no gene match: 12. From germline, CDR1 is SNHLY and CDR2 FYNNEI. The CDR3: CASSGGQRPSGGYTF. CDR3 nucleotide sequence: TGTGCCAGCAGTGGGGGACAGCGGCCTTCAGGTGGCTACACCTTC.

This clone was seen just once. The J gene is TRBJ1-5, the V gene TRBV19, with 7 bases aligning to TRBD1. CDR1 and CDR2 from the germline V gene are LNHDA and SQIVND (reference sequence). The length of the CDR3 is 12 residues. The ends lost 6 bases at V and 8 bases at J; junction bases unmatched: 4. CDR3 DNA: TGTGCCAGTAGGACAGGGCGGGAGCCCCAGCATTTT. Its translation: CASRTGREPQHF.

The chain uses TRBV6-5 and TRBJ2-3, with D tentatively TRBD2 (6 bases). This CDR3 is built from 16 residues. Germline lookup yields CDR1 MNHEY and CDR2 SVGAGI. Between the trimmed V and J ends, which lost 2 bases and 2 bases, there was a span of 14 bases. CDR3 in amino acids: CASSYRAGRYTDTQYF. As DNA, the CDR3 is TGTGCCAGCAGTTACAGGGCAGGGAGGTACACAGATACGCAGTATTTT.

The V call is TRBV10-1, the J call TRBJ2-1; 7 nucleotides agree with TRBD1. Per the germline V gene, CDR1 is WNHNN and CDR2 is SYGVQD (reference sequence). The J segment lost 5 bases and the V segment lost 3 bases, leaving 7 bases of the junction unmatched. CDR3 size: 15 residues. DNA of the CDR3: TGCGCCAGCAGTGACTACCGGGACAGACACAATGAGCAGTTCTTC. Amino acid sequence: CASSDYRDRHNEQFF.

A note on this clone: Other DNA sequences in this specimen translate into the identical CDR3. This chain connects TRBV5-1 to TRBJ1-3; TRBD1 is a possible D gene (5 bases). The CDR3 covers 14 residues. V was shortened by 0 bases and J by 4 bases, with 8 bases between the two germline ends. Germline V lookup: CDR1 SGHRS, CDR2 YFSETQ. CDR3 sequence: CASSLAPGGNTIYF. DNA of the CDR3: TGCGCCAGCAGCTTGGCCCCAGGGGGAAACACCATATATTTT.

The gene calls are TRBV4-2 and TRBJ1-6; the match to TRBD1 covers 10 bases. V dropped 3 bases and J dropped 0; count of bases not matched to a gene: 14. Germline values: CDR1 LGHNA, CDR2 YNFKEQ. There are 21 residues in the CDR3. The chain's CDR3 is CASSQRVIGQGGSSYNSPLHF. The CDR3 coding sequence is TGTGCCAGCAGCCAGAGGGTAATCGGACAGGGGGGGAGCTCCTATAATTCACCCCTCCACTTT.

This sequence joins TRBV4-1 and TRBJ1-1; TRBD1 might be the D (5 bases). Germline assignment: CDR1 MGHRA and CDR2 YSYEKL. The V end was cut by 5 bases, the J end by 1 base, with 14 bases between. CDR3 length: 15 amino acids. The CDR3: CASSSNDRSNTEAFF. The DNA of the CDR3 is TGCGCCAGCAGCTCAAACGACAGATCGAACACTGAAGCTTTCTTT.

V and J are TRBV5-1 and TRBJ2-3; the D gene is possibly TRBD2 (5 bases). The CDR3 extends over 14 amino acids. CDR1 is SGHRS and CDR2 is YFSETQ in the germline V gene. The germline V and J ends were trimmed by 2 bases and 2 bases, with 9 bases remaining between them. The CDR3 loop is CASSLLDDTDTQYF. The CDR3 region has the DNA TGCGCCAGCAGCTTACTAGATGACACAGATACGCAGTATTTT.

J is TRBJ1-1 and V is TRBV27, with TRBD1 as a possible D gene (5 bases). Germline loops: CDR1 MNHEY, CDR2 SMNVEV (reference sequence). The V end was cut by 2 bases, the J end by 4 bases, with 11 bases between. The CDR3 consists of 14 residues. This chain's CDR3 is CASSLTPQGTEAFF. CDR3 DNA: TGTGCCAGCAGTTTAACCCCCCAGGGCACTGAAGCTTTCTTT.

The chain has TRBV4-1 and TRBJ2-7, with 12 bases that match TRBD2. Per the germline V gene, CDR1 is MGHRA and CDR2 is YSYEKL. This CDR3 has 15 amino acids. Losses at the gene ends were 3 bases for V and 2 bases for J; bases not matched to a gene: 2. The CDR3 here is CASSHRTSGTYEQYF. For the CDR3, the DNA is TGCGCCAGCAGCCACCGGACTAGCGGGACCTACGAGCAGTACTTC.